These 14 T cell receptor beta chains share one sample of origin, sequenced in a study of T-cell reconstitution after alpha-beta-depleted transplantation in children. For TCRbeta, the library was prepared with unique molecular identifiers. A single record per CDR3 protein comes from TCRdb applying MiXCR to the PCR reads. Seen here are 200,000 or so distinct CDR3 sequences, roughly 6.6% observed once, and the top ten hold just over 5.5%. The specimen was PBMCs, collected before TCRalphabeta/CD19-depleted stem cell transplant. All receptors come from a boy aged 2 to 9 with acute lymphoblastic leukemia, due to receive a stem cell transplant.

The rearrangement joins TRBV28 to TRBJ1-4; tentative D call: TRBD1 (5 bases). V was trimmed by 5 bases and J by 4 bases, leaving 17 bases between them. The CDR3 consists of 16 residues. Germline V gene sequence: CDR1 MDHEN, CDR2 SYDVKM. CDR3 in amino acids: CASSPGGASGNEKLFF. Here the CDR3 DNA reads TGTGCCAGCAGTCCCGGCGGGGCGTCGGGTAATGAAAAACTGTTTTTT. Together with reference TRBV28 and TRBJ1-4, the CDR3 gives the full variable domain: DVKVTQSSRYLVKRTGEKVFLECVQDMDHENMFWYRQDPGLGLRLIYFSYDVKMKEKGDIPEGYSVSREKKERFSLILESASTNQTSMYLCASSPGGASGNEKLFFGSGTQLSVL.

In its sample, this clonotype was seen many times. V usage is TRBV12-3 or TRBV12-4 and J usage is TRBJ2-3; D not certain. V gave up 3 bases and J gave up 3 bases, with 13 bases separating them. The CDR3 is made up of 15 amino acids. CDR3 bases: TGTGCCAGCAGTTTCATCCTCTCTTTGACAGATACGCAGTATTTT. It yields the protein CASSFILSLTDTQYF.

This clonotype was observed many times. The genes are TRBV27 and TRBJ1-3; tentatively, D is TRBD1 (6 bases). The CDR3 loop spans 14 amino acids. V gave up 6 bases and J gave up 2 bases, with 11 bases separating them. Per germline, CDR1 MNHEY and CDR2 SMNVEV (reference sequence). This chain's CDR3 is CASSPAGAGNTIYF. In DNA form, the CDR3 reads TGTGCCAGCAGCCCAGCAGGGGCTGGAAACACCATATATTTT.

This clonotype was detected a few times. The CDR3 region is CSATGIVYEQFF. Here the CDR3 DNA reads TGCAGTGCGACGGGAATAGTCTATGAGCAGTTCTTC. J is TRBJ2-1 and V is TRBV20-1, with D possibly being TRBD2 (5 bases). V was shortened by 6 bases and J by 8 bases, with 14 bases between the two germline ends. The CDR3 spans 12 residues. CDR1 and CDR2 from the germline V gene are DFQATT and SNEGSKA (reference sequence).

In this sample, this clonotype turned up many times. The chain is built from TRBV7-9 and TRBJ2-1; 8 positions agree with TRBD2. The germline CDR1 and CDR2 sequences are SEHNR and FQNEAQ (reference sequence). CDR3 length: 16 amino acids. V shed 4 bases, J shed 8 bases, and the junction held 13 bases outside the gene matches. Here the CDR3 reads CASSSQVGRARDEQFF. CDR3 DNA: TGTGCCAGCAGCTCCCAGGTCGGGAGGGCCCGCGATGAGCAGTTCTTC. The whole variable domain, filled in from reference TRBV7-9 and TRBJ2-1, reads DTGVSQNPRHKITKRGQNVTFRCDPISEHNRLYWYRQTLGQGPEFLTYFQNEAQLEKSRLLSDRFSAERPKGSFSTLEIQRTEQGDSAMYLCASSSQVGRARDEQFFGPGTRLTVL.

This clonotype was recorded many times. CDR3 protein: CASSLGPTTSPLAGLLYEQYF. DNA of the CDR3: TGTGCCAGCAGCTTAGGACCCACCACGTCCCCCTTAGCGGGGCTTCTATACGAGCAGTACTTC. The chain is built from TRBV11-2 and TRBJ2-7, with 8 bases fitting TRBD2. CDR1 SGHAT and CDR2 FQNNGV come from the germline V gene. The ends lost 1 base at V and 4 bases at J; junction bases unmatched: 24. The CDR3 loop spans 21 amino acids.

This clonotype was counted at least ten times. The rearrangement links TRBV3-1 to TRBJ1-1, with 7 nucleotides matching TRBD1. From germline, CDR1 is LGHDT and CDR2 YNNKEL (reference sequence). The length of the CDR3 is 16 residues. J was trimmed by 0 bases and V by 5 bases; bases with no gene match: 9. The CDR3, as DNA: TGTGCCAGCAGCATTAGACAGGGTAACCTGAACACTGAAGCTTTCTTT. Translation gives CASSIRQGNLNTEAFF.

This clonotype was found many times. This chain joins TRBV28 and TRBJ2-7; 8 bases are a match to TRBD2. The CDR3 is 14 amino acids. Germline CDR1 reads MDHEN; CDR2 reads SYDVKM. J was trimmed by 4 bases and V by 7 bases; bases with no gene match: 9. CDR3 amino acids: CASIKTGGSYEQYF. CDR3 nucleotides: TGTGCCAGCATCAAGACGGGGGGGTCTTACGAGCAGTACTTC.

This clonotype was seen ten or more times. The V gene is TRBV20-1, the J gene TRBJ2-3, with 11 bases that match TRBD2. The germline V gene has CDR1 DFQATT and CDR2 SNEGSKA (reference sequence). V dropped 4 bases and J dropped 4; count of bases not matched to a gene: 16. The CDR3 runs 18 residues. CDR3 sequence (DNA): TGCAGTGCTATAATTCCGGGACTAGCGGTGGTTGGGGCAGATACGCAGTATTTT. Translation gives CSAIIPGLAVVGADTQYF.

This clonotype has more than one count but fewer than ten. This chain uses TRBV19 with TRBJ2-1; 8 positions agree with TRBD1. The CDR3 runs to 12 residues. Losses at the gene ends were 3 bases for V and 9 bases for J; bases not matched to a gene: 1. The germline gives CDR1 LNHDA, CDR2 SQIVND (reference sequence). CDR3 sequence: CASSIGQGEQFF. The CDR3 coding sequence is TGTGCCAGTAGTATCGGACAGGGTGAGCAGTTCTTC.

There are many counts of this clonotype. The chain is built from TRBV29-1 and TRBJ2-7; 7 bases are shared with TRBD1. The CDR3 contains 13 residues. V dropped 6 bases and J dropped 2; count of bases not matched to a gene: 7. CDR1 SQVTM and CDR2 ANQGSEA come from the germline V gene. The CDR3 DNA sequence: TGCAGCGTAGGGGACAGTCTCACCTACGAGCAGTACTTC. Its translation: CSVGDSLTYEQYF.

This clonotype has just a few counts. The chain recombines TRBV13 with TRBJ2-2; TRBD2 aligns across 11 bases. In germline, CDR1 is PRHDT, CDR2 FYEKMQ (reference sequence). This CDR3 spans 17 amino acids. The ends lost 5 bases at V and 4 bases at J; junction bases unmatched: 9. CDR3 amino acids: CASSRRLAGGPTGELFF. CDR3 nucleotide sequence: TGTGCCAGCAGCCGCCGTCTAGCGGGGGGTCCCACCGGGGAGCTGTTTTTT.

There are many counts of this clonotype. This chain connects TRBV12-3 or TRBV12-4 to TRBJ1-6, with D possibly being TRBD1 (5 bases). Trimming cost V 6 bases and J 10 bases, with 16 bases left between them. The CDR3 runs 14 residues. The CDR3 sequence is CASSRSGGWSPLHF. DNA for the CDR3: TGTGCCAGCAGCCGTAGCGGGGGGTGGTCACCCCTCCACTTT.

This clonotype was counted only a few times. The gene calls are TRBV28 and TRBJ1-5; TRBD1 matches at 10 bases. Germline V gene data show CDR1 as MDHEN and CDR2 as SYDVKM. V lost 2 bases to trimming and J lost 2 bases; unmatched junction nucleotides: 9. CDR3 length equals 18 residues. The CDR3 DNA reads TGTGCCAGCAGTTTAGGTGAAGGGGACAGGGGAGGCAATCAGCCCCAGCATTTT. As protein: CASSLGEGDRGGNQPQHF.